Below, one TCR beta chain is given with its context. Antigen unknown. The data belong to a study of shared clonotypes between healthy human individuals. Background on the study: The cohort comprised a couple of women and a few men. Their ages spanned 18 to 49 years.

Study-level results: Rarefaction curves obtained for sorted subsets showed sequencing incomplete despite large depth.

As originally analysed: Filtering of immunoSEQ junctional sequences could not match full-length read filtering. The method was immunoSEQ multiplex PCR; TCRdb's version includes in-frame clones alone and lacks a portion of them. V, J and clone size were drawn from that table, and D and trimming were deduced from the DNA. The sample has 700,000 to 950,000 clones, about 96% seen once. The naive CD8 subset, CD45RO-negative cells positively selected for CCR7, excluded terminally differentiated effector memory CD45RA+ cells. V shed 3 bases and J 6 bases; nucleotides not matched to a gene: 5. The CDR3 has 14 amino acids. From germline, CDR1 is SNHLY and CDR2 FYNNEI.

The sequence came from a man aged 25 to 45 in good health. The chain carries TRBV2 and TRBJ2-3, with TRBD1 matching 8 bases. The sample taken for sequencing was naive CD8+ T cells sorted from blood. The CDR3 loop reads CASSEDRALDTQYF. CDR3 nucleotides: TGTGCCAGCAGTGAGGACAGGGCCTTGGATACGCAGTATTTT.